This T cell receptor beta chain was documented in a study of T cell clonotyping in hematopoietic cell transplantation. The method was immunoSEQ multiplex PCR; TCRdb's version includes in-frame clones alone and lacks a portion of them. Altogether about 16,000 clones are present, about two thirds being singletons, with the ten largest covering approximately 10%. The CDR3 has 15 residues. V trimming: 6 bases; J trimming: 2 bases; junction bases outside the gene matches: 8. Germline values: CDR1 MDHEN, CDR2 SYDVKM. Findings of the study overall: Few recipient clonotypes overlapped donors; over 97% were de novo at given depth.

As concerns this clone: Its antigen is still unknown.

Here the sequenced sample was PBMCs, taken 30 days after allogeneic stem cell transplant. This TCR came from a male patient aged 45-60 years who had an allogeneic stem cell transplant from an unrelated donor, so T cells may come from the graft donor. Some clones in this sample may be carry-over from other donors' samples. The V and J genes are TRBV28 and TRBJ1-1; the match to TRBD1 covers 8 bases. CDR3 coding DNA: TGTGCCAGCAGAACAGGGGGTTACATCAACACTGAAGCTTTCTTT. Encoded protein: CASRTGGYINTEAFF.